This T cell receptor beta chain was identified during a study of shared clonotypes between healthy human individuals. The study, taken as a whole, reports: In four donors, approximately 5% of naive CD4 clonotypes appeared in common. The small donor group covered limited genetic and exposure diversity.

Comment on this clone: Its antigen is currently unknown. Other DNA sequences from this sample encode an identical CDR3 as well.

Naivety among CD8 cells was defined by CD45RO negativity and positive CCR7 selection, thereby excluding terminally differentiated effector memory CD45RA+ cells. Profiling relied on immunoSEQ multiplex PCR, and the TCRdb table lists in-frame clones only, not all of them. The data hold 2 million to 2.5 million clones, with 85% to 95% observed a single time. The CDR3 runs 14 residues. Germline-derived CDR1 and CDR2 are SGHTA and FQGTGA. After removal of 5 bases from V and 1 base from J, the junction contained 2 bases not matched to a gene. Material for sequencing was naive CD8+ T cells from PBMCs. The TCR sequence derives from a young man in good health. Some clones in this sample may be carry-over from other donors' samples. This chain uses TRBV7-3 with TRBJ2-3; 8 bases agree with TRBD2. CDR3 nucleotides: TGTGCCAGCAGCCCCGGGGGGGGCACAGATACGCAGTATTTT. Amino acids: CASSPGGGTDTQYF.